A single T cell receptor (beta chain) is shown here with its context. This entry belongs to a study of shared T cell receptors in the human thymus. TCRdb keeps only in-frame clones here, not all; method: immunoSEQ multiplex PCR. The sample contains hundreds of thousands of clones, 70% to 90% of which appear only once. This same sample was also taken into another study, of human thymus T cells.

This receptor was identified in a boy under three years old with a congenital heart defect. Material for sequencing was thymocytes.

As DNA, the CDR3 is TGCGCCAGCAGCTTAAGAGGACTAGCGGAGAACTACGAGCAGTACTTC. Translation gives CASSLRGLAENYEQYF. The chain joins TRBV5-1 to TRBJ2-7, with 10 positions matching TRBD2. The CDR3 is 16 amino acids. The germline gives CDR1 SGHRS, CDR2 YFSETQ. V lost 2 bases, J lost 3 bases, and 8 bases stayed unmatched.